The rows below give T cell receptor beta chains drawn from one sample of a study of blood T cell repertoires in COVID-19. This table comes from immunoSEQ multiplex PCR, and its TCRdb copy is limited to in-frame clones, with some not included. This sample has just under 50,000 clones, with 84% found just once. The specimen was peripheral blood. These receptors were taken from a human donor in a cohort sampled during active COVID-19. CDR3s include the opening cysteine and the closing phenylalanine or tryptophan. A D gene is named only where the DNA matches it firmly. Expanded clones are given a class, and other clones once, few, many or no size at all.

j_call clone_size v_call d_call cdr3_aa cdr3_nt
TRBJ2-7 NA TRBV4-2 TRBD1 CASSQGGTGSYEQYF TGTGCCAGCAGCCAAGGTGGGACAGGCTCCTACGAGCAGTACTTC
TRBJ1-4 NA TRBV27 TRBD1 CASSHTQGEGLFF TGTGCCAGCAGTCATACACAGGGGGAGGGACTGTTTTTT
TRBJ2-4 NA TRBV6-2/TRBV6-3 TRBD2 CASSYSSGLAGVRAKNIQYF TGTGCCAGCAGTTACTCGAGCGGACTAGCGGGAGTTCGGGCCAAAAACATTCAGTACTTC
TRBJ2-2 NA TRBV10-3 TRBD2 CAIKTGTSGMNTGELFF TGTGCCATCAAGACCGGGACTAGCGGGATGAACACCGGGGAGCTGTTTTTT
TRBJ2-7 NA TRBV4-2 NA CASSQDLQGGGMSYEQYF TGTGCCAGCAGCCAAGATCTCCAGGGGGGTGGTATGTCCTACGAGCAGTACTTC
TRBJ1-2 NA TRBV5-4 TRBD1 CASSLRGQGGDGYTF TGTGCCAGCAGCCTCCGGGGACAGGGTGGTGATGGCTACACCTTC
TRBJ1-3 NA TRBV19 NA CASSAGFGNTIYF TGTGCCAGTAGTGCGGGCTTCGGAAACACCATATATTTT
TRBJ2-2 NA TRBV27 NA CASSFGPNTGELFF TGTGCCAGCAGTTTCGGTCCGAACACCGGGGAGCTGTTTTTT
TRBJ1-2 NA TRBV6-5 NA CASSYEPQGTRGYTF TGTGCCAGCAGTTACGAACCACAGGGAACCAGGGGCTACACCTTC
TRBJ2-3 NA TRBV30 NA CAWSVLAGDTQYF TGTGCCTGGAGTGTACTAGCCGGAGATACGCAGTATTTT
TRBJ1-1 NA TRBV27 NA CASSLSPTDQAFF TGTGCCAGCAGTTTAAGTCCGACAGATCAAGCTTTCTTT
TRBJ1-4 NA TRBV6-5 TRBD1 CASTSGQGDEKLFF TGTGCCAGCACCTCGGGACAGGGGGACGAAAAACTGTTTTTT
TRBJ2-1 NA TRBV3-1/TRBV3-2 NA CASSQETRRVYNEQFF TGTGCCAGCAGCCAAGAAACCAGACGGGTCTACAATGAGCAGTTCTTC
TRBJ1-1 NA TRBV19 TRBD1 CASSMDRTGEAFF TGTGCCAGTAGTATGGACAGGACGGGTGAAGCTTTCTTT
TRBJ2-1 few TRBV7-9 TRBD1 CASSFDRAGEQFF TGTGCCAGCAGCTTCGACAGGGCGGGTGAGCAGTTCTTC
TRBJ2-3 NA TRBV12-5 NA CASGFQGGAQYF TGTGCTAGTGGTTTCCAGGGAGGCGCGCAGTATTTT
TRBJ2-7 NA TRBV7-2 TRBD1 CASSLGGTGGYEQYF TGTGCCAGCAGCTTAGGAGGGACAGGGGGGTACGAGCAGTACTTC
TRBJ1-5 once TRBV4-2 NA CASSQDWTSVTGNQPQHF TGTGCCAGCAGCCAAGATTGGACATCTGTCACCGGCAATCAGCCCCAGCATTTT
TRBJ1-6 few TRBV7-2 NA CASSSPGYNSPLHF TGTGCCAGCAGTTCACCGGGGTATAATTCACCCCTCCACTTT
TRBJ1-4 once TRBV15 NA CATSRGGGPHEKLFF TGTGCCACCAGCAGAGGGGGAGGGCCCCACGAAAAACTGTTTTTT
TRBJ2-7 NA TRBV20-1 NA CSAQAGDEQYF TGCAGTGCACAGGCTGGGGACGAGCAGTACTTC
TRBJ2-3 NA TRBV7-3 TRBD2 CASSRYGTSGSTDTQYF TGTGCCAGCAGCCGTTACGGGACTAGCGGATCCACAGATACGCAGTATTTT
TRBJ2-3 once TRBV24-1 NA CATSDYGGSKGADTQYF TGTGCCACCAGTGATTACGGCGGGAGCAAGGGGGCAGATACGCAGTATTTT
TRBJ1-2 NA TRBV24-1 NA CATSTRNYGYTF TGTGCCACGTCGACACGGAACTATGGCTACACCTTC
TRBJ1-6 NA TRBV5-1 TRBD1 CASSANSGTEGSPLHF TGCGCCAGCAGCGCTAACTCCGGGACAGAGGGTTCACCCCTCCACTTT
TRBJ1-2 NA TRBV18 TRBD1 CASSLGLGTDGGYTF TGTGCCAGCTCACTTGGGCTAGGGACAGACGGCGGCTACACCTTC
TRBJ2-7 NA TRBV12-3/TRBV12-4 TRBD2 CASSSGGVNEQYF TGTGCCAGCAGCTCGGGAGGGGTAAACGAGCAGTACTTC
TRBJ1-2 medium-sized TRBV27 TRBD1 CASGGTANYGYTF TGTGCCAGCGGGGGGACAGCTAACTATGGCTACACCTTC
TRBJ1-2 NA TRBV2 NA CASSERGYGYTF TGTGCCAGCAGTGAAAGGGGGTATGGCTACACCTTC
TRBJ1-1 NA TRBV18 TRBD1 CASSPSQGTGGTEAFF TGTGCCAGCTCACCGTCCCAGGGGACAGGGGGCACTGAAGCTTTCTTT
TRBJ2-1 NA TRBV5-1 TRBD1 CASSPGTVAYNEQFF TGCGCCAGCAGCCCGGGGACAGTGGCCTACAATGAGCAGTTCTTC
TRBJ1-5 once TRBV19 NA CASSISPEVGNQPQHF TGTGCCAGTAGTATCTCCCCGGAGGTCGGCAATCAGCCCCAGCATTTT
TRBJ1-5 NA TRBV28 NA CASSPRQDSNQPQHF TGTGCCAGCAGTCCGCGACAGGATAGCAATCAGCCCCAGCATTTT
TRBJ2-1 NA TRBV7-9 TRBD2 CASSPGLAVNEQFF TGTGCCAGCAGCCCGGGACTAGCTGTTAATGAGCAGTTCTTC
TRBJ1-1 NA TRBV7-2 NA CASRDPTGNTEAFF TGTGCCAGCAGGGACCCTACAGGGAACACTGAAGCTTTCTTT
TRBJ1-2 few TRBV3-1/TRBV3-2 TRBD1 CASSQARGTGRYGYTF TGTGCCAGCAGCCAAGCCCGAGGGACAGGGCGGTATGGCTACACCTTC
TRBJ2-4 NA TRBV19 NA CASSVAGEGGIQYF TGTGCCAGTAGTGTCGCGGGGGAAGGGGGGATTCAGTACTTC
TRBJ1-1 NA TRBV10-3 NA CAISTGPEAFF TGTGCCATCAGTACAGGGCCTGAAGCTTTCTTT
TRBJ2-1 NA TRBV24-1 TRBD2 CATSEPSGSHYGRFNEQFF TGTGCCACCAGTGAACCTAGCGGGAGTCACTACGGCCGGTTCAATGAGCAGTTCTTC
TRBJ2-1 once TRBV19 TRBD2 CASRGTSGHNEQFF TGTGCCAGCCGGGGGACTAGCGGCCACAATGAGCAGTTCTTC
TRBJ1-3 NA TRBV10-2 NA CASSEGPGLTGNTIYF TGCGCCAGCAGTGAGGGCCCAGGCCTCACTGGAAACACCATATATTTT
TRBJ1-1 NA TRBV2 NA CASSVEQFDTEAFF TGTGCCAGCAGTGTGGAACAGTTTGACACTGAAGCTTTCTTT
TRBJ2-1 NA TRBV4-3 TRBD2 CASSRVSGSSGNEQFF TGCGCCAGCAGCCGTGTTAGCGGGAGCTCTGGGAATGAGCAGTTCTTC
TRBJ2-1 many TRBV29-1 TRBD2 CSVSSGSGYTFF TGCAGCGTAAGTAGCGGGAGCGGATATACGTTCTTC
TRBJ2-2 NA TRBV3-1/TRBV3-2 TRBD2 CASSQDRTSGLAIGELFF TGTGCCAGCAGCCAAGATCGGACTAGCGGGCTTGCCATCGGGGAGCTGTTTTTT
TRBJ1-5 NA TRBV28 NA CASSLPPPFQPQHF TGTGCCAGCAGTTTACCCCCCCCCTTTCAGCCCCAGCATTTT
TRBJ1-1 NA TRBV4-3 TRBD1 CASSQDVGQSYTEAFF TGCGCCAGCAGCCAAGACGTGGGACAGAGTTACACTGAAGCTTTCTTT
TRBJ2-5 NA TRBV6-6 TRBD1 CASSDREETQYF TGTGCCAGCAGTGACAGGGAAGAGACCCAGTACTTC
TRBJ2-5 NA TRBV2 NA CASSEHGVGETQYF TGTGCCAGCAGTGAACACGGGGTAGGGGAGACCCAGTACTTC
TRBJ2-1 once TRBV28 NA CAIGGLPYNEQFF TGTGCCATTGGGGGCCTCCCTTACAATGAGCAGTTCTTC
TRBJ1-2 few TRBV15 NA CATSRDLRGALYGYTF TGTGCCACCAGCAGAGATCTCAGGGGAGCTCTCTATGGCTACACCTTC
TRBJ1-1 NA TRBV7-3 NA CASSPYARGMNTEAFF TGTGCCAGCAGCCCTTACGCACGGGGGATGAACACTGAAGCTTTCTTT
TRBJ2-7 NA TRBV27 TRBD2 CASRISAGGPGEQYF TGTGCCAGCAGGATCTCAGCGGGAGGGCCGGGGGAGCAGTACTTC
TRBJ2-5 NA TRBV6-2/TRBV6-3 TRBD2 CASSYGASGYQETQYF TGTGCCAGCAGTTACGGAGCTAGCGGGTACCAAGAGACCCAGTACTTC
TRBJ1-6 few TRBV15 TRBD1 CATSRDRLDRGNSPLHF TGTGCCACCAGCAGAGATCGGTTGGACAGGGGGAATTCACCCCTCCACTTT
TRBJ1-2 once TRBV7-9 NA CASSPRRGSYGYTF TGTGCCAGCAGTCCGAGGAGGGGAAGTTATGGCTACACCTTC
TRBJ2-7 few TRBV6-6 NA CASEDESSYEQYF TGTGCCAGCGAGGATGAAAGCTCCTACGAGCAGTACTTC
TRBJ1-4 few TRBV19 NA CASSIRGNEKLFF TGTGCCAGTAGTATCCGGGGGAATGAAAAACTGTTTTTT
TRBJ2-5 NA TRBV3-1/TRBV3-2 NA CASSQGAWTQYF TGTGCCAGCAGCCAGGGGGCTTGGACCCAGTACTTC